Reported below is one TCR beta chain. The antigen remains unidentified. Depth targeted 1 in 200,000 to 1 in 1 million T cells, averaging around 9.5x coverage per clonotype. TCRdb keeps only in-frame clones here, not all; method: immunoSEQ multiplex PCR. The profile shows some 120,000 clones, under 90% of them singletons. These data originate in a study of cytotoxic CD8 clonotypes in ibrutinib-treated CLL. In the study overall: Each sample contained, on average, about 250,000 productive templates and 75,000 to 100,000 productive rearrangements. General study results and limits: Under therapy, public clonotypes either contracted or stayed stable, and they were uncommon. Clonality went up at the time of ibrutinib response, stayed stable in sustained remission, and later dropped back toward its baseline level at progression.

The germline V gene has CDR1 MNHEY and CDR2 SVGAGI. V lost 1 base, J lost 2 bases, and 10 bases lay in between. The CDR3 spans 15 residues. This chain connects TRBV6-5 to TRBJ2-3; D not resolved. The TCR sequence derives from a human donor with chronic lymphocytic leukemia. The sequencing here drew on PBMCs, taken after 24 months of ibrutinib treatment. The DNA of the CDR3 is TGTGCCAGCAGTTACTATCCAGGATACACAGATACGCAGTATTTT. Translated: CASSYYPGYTDTQYF.